This is a list of T cell receptor beta chains from one sample in a study of cytomegalovirus exposure and HLA in healthy donors. The repertoire was sequenced with immunoSEQ multiplex PCR; TCRdb's copy has only in-frame clones and lacks some. The data contain around 150,000 clones, around three fifths of them singletons. Material for sequencing was PBMCs. These TCRs come from a woman aged 40 to 50 in good health and CMV-seronegative. CDR3s include the opening cysteine and the closing phenylalanine or tryptophan. Fields, in order: D gene, clone size, V gene, J gene, CDR3 DNA, CDR3 protein. D genes are given only for firm matches. Expanded clones get a size class; other rows say once, few or many, or leave the size out.

D: TRBD2
size: few
V: TRBV10-1
J: TRBJ2-2
DNA: TGCGCCAGCAGTCCCGGGGGGGTACTAAACACCGGGGAGCTGTTTTTT
CDR3: CASSPGGVLNTGELFF

D: TRBD1
size: NA
V: TRBV28
J: TRBJ1-5
DNA: TGTGCCAGCAGTTCGGGACAGGGATACCTGCCCCAGCATTTT
CDR3: CASSSGQGYLPQHF

D: TRBD2
size: NA
V: TRBV10-2
J: TRBJ2-3
DNA: TGCGCCAGCAGTGATGTGGGACTAGCGGGGGTAAATACGCAGTATTTT
CDR3: CASSDVGLAGVNTQYF

D: TRBD1
size: few
V: TRBV2
J: TRBJ1-4
DNA: TGTGCCAGCGGGGACAGGGGAGGAGCAACTAATGAAAAACTGTTTTTT
CDR3: CASGDRGGATNEKLFF

D: TRBD1
size: NA
V: TRBV5-1
J: TRBJ1-3
DNA: TGCGCCAGCAGCGTACCGACAGGGAACTCTGGAAACACCATATATTTT
CDR3: CASSVPTGNSGNTIYF

D: TRBD1
size: NA
V: TRBV9
J: TRBJ1-2
DNA: TGTGCCAGCAGCGTTGGACAGGGGTCCTATGGCTACACCTTC
CDR3: CASSVGQGSYGYTF

D: NA
size: NA
V: TRBV5-1
J: TRBJ2-1
DNA: TGCGCCAGCAGTTCGGACGGCGGGGCCTCGGGCAATGAGCAGTTCTTC
CDR3: CASSSDGGASGNEQFF

D: TRBD1
size: NA
V: TRBV6-5
J: TRBJ2-2
DNA: TGTGCCAGCGCGGACAGGGTCGGCACCGGGGAGCTGTTTTTT
CDR3: CASADRVGTGELFF

D: NA
size: NA
V: TRBV5-4
J: TRBJ2-7
DNA: TGTGCCAGCAGCTTGGGTGCAGAAGCCTACGAGCAGTACTTC
CDR3: CASSLGAEAYEQYF

D: TRBD1
size: NA
V: TRBV2
J: TRBJ1-1
DNA: TGTGCCAGCAGGGCTACGGACAGGGGTAACACTGAAGCTTTCTTT
CDR3: CASRATDRGNTEAFF

D: TRBD1
size: NA
V: TRBV5-1
J: TRBJ2-2
DNA: TGCGCCAGCAGTCGACAGGGCTCGAACACCGGGGAGCTGTTTTTT
CDR3: CASSRQGSNTGELFF

D: NA
size: NA
V: TRBV29-1
J: TRBJ1-1
DNA: TGCAGCGTTCAAGCTTCTCTACGCCCCGGCACTGAAGCTTTCTTT
CDR3: CSVQASLRPGTEAFF

D: NA
size: NA
V: TRBV28
J: TRBJ1-1
DNA: TGTGCCAGCAGTACCACCGGGACAACTCCTTTAGCTTTCTTT
CDR3: CASSTTGTTPLAFF

D: NA
size: NA
V: TRBV4-3
J: TRBJ2-7
DNA: TGCGCCAGCAGCCAAGGGTCAGGAAACTACGAGCAGTACTTC
CDR3: CASSQGSGNYEQYF

D: TRBD1
size: NA
V: TRBV5-4
J: TRBJ2-5
DNA: TGTGCCAGCAGCTTGGGGGCAGGGGGCGCGGAGACCCAGTACTTC
CDR3: CASSLGAGGAETQYF

D: NA
size: NA
V: TRBV10-1
J: TRBJ1-1
DNA: TGCGCCAGCAGTGAGTCACCCCGGCTGGGCGTAGGCACTGAAGCTTTCTTT
CDR3: CASSESPRLGVGTEAFF

D: NA
size: NA
V: TRBV7-3
J: TRBJ1-1
DNA: TGTGCCAGCAGCGCTGGTGAGCGTTACTTGAACACTGAAGCTTTCTTT
CDR3: CASSAGERYLNTEAFF